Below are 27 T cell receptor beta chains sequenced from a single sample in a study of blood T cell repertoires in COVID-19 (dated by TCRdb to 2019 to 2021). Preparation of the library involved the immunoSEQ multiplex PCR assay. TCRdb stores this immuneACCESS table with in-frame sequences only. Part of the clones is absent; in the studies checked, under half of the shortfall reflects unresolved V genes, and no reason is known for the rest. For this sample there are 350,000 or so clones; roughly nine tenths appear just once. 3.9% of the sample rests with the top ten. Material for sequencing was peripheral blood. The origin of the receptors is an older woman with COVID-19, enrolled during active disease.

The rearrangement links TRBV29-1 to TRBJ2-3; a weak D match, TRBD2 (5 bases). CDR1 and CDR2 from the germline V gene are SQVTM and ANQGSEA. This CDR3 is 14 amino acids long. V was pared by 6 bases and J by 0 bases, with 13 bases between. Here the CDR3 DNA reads TGCAGCGTCGGTAGAGCGGCTAGCACAGATACGCAGTATTTT. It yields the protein CSVGRAASTDTQYF.

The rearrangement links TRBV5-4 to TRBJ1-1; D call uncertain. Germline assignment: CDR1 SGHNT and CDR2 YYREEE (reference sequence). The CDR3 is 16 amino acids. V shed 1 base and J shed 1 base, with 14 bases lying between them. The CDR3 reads CASSLSPIGRNTEAFF. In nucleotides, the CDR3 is TGTGCCAGCAGCTTGTCGCCGATTGGGAGGAACACTGAAGCTTTCTTT. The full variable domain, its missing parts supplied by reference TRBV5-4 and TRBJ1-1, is ETGVTQSPTHLIKTRGQQVTLRCSSQSGHNTVSWYQQALGQGPQFIFQYYREEENGRGNFPPRFSGLQFPNYSSELNVNALELDDSALYLCASSLSPIGRNTEAFFGQGTRLTVV.

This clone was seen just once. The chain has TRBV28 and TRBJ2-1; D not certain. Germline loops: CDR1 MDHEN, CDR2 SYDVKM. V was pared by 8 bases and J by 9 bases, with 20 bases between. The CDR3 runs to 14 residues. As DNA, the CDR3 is TGTGCCAGCTCCGGTCCCCCTGTGTTAAGTGAGCAGTTCTTC. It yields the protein CASSGPPVLSEQFF.

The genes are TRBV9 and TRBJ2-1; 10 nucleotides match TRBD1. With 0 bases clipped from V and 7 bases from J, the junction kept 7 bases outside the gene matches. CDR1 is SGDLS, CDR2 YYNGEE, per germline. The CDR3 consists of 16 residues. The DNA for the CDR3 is TGTGCCAGCAGCGTAGTGGGGACAGGGGAGGGTAATGAGCAGTTCTTC. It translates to CASSVVGTGEGNEQFF. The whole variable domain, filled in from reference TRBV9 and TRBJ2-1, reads DSGVTQTPKHLITATGQRVTLRCSPRSGDLSVYWYQQSLDQGLQFLIQYYNGEERAKGNILERFSAQQFPDLHSELNLSSLELGDSALYFCASSVVGTGEGNEQFFGPGTRLTVL.

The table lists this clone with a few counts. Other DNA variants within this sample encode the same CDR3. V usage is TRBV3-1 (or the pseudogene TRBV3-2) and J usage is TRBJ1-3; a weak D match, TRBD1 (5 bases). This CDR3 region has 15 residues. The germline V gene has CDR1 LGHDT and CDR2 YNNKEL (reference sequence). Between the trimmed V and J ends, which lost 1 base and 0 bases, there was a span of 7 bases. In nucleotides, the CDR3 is TGTGCCAGCAGCCAAGGGGGGGGCTCTGGAAACACCATATATTTT. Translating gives CASSQGGGSGNTIYF.

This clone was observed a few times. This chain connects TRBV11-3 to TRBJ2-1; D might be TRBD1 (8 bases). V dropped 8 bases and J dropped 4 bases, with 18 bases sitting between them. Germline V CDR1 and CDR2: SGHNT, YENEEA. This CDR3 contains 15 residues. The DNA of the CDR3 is TGTGCCAGCGCGCGGGGGACAGGAAGATACAATGAGCAGTTCTTC. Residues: CASARGTGRYNEQFF.

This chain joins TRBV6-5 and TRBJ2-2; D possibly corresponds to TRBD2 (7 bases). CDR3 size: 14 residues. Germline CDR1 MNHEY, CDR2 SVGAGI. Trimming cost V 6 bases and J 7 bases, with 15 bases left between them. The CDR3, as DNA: TGTGCCAGCAGGGACAGCCCGGGGGGCGGGGAGCTGTTTTTT. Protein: CASRDSPGGGELFF.

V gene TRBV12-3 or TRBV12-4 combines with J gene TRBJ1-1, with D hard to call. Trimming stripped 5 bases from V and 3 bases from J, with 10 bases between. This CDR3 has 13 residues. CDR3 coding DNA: TGTGCCAGCAGTGCCCAGAAGTACACTGAAGCTTTCTTT. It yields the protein CASSAQKYTEAFF.

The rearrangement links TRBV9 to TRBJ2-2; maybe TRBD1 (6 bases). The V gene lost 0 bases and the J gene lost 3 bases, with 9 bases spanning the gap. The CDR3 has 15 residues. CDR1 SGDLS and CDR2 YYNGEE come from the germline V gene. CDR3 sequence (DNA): TGTGCCAGCAGCGTAGGGGGGACACACACCGGGGAGCTGTTTTTT. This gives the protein CASSVGGTHTGELFF.

The CDR3 spells CASSSDRDTEAFF. DNA of the CDR3: TGTGCCAGCAGTTCGGACAGGGACACTGAAGCTTTCTTT. The chain links TRBV28 to TRBJ1-1; TRBD1 agrees at 8 bases. The junction had 1 base not matched to a gene; V was cut back by 4 bases and J by 3 bases. This CDR3 is 13 amino acids long. In germline, CDR1 is MDHEN, CDR2 SYDVKM.

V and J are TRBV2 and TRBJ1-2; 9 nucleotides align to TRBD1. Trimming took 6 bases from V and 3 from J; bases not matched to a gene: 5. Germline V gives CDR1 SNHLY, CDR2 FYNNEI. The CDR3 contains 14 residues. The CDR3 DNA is TGTGCCAGCAGCTACAGGGGGCGTGACTATGGCTACACCTTC. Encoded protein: CASSYRGRDYGYTF.

The CDR3 protein is CASSLFSGAGANVLTF. The DNA of the CDR3 is TGTGCCAGCAGCTTGTTCTCGGGAGCTGGGGCCAACGTCCTGACTTTC. V is TRBV5-6 and J is TRBJ2-6, with D possibly TRBD2 on 6 matching bases. The CDR3 sequence is 16 residues long. Trimming pared 1 base from V and 2 bases from J, leaving 10 bases between. Germline CDR1 is SGHDT and CDR2 is YYEEEE.

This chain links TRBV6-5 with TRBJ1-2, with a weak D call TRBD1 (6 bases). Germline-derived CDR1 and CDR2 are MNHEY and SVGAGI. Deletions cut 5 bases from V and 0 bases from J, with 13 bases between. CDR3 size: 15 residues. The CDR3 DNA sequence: TGTGCCAGCAGTCGCGGACAGATTACTAACTATGGCTACACCTTC. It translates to CASSRGQITNYGYTF.

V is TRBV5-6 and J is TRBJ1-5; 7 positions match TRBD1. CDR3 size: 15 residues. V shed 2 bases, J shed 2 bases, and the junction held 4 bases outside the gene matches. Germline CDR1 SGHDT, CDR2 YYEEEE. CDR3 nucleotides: TGTGCCAGCAGCTTTTACAGGGGCGGCAATCAGCCCCAGCATTTT. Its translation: CASSFYRGGNQPQHF. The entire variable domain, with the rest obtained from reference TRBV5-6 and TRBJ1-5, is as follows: DAGVTQSPTHLIKTRGQQVTLRCSPKSGHDTVSWYQQALGQGPQFIFQYYEEEERQRGNFPDRFSGHQFPNYSSELNVNALLLGDSALYLCASSFYRGGNQPQHFGDGTRLSIL.

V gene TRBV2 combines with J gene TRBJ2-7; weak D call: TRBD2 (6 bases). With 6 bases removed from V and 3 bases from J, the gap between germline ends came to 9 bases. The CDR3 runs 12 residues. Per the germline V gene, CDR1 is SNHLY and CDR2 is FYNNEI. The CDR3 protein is CASSIGGYEQYF. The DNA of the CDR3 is TGTGCCAGCAGCATCGGGGGCTACGAGCAGTACTTC.

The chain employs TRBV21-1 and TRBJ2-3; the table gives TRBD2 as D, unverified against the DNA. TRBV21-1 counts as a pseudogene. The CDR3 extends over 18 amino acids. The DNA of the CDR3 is TGTGCCAGCACCCCGGGATTAACAACCATCGTCAGCACAGATACGCAGTATTTT. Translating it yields CASTPGLTTIVSTDTQYF.

The CDR3 is CASSWTITDTQYF. The CDR3 bases are TGTGCCAGCAGCTGGACAATTACAGATACGCAGTATTTT. The chain employs TRBV7-3 and TRBJ2-3; possibly TRBD1 for D (5 bases). Germline CDR1 and CDR2: SGHTA and FQGTGA. The CDR3 is made up of 13 amino acids. The V gene lost 4 bases and the J gene lost 3 bases, with 8 bases spanning the gap.

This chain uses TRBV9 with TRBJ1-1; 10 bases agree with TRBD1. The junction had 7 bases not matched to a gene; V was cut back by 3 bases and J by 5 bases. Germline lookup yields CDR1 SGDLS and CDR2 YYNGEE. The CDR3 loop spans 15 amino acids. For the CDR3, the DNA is TGTGCCAGCAGCGAGGGGACAGGGGTGGGTACTGAAGCTTTCTTT. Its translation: CASSEGTGVGTEAFF. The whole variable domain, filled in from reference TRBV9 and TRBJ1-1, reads DSGVTQTPKHLITATGQRVTLRCSPRSGDLSVYWYQQSLDQGLQFLIQYYNGEERAKGNILERFSAQQFPDLHSELNLSSLELGDSALYFCASSEGTGVGTEAFFGQGTRLTVV.

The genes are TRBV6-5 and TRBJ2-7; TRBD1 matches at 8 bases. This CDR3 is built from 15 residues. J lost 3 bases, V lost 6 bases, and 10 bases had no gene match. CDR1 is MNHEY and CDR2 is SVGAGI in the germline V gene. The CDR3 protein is CASRRGQGNIYEQYF. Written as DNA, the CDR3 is TGTGCCAGCAGAAGAGGACAGGGAAACATCTACGAGCAGTACTTC.

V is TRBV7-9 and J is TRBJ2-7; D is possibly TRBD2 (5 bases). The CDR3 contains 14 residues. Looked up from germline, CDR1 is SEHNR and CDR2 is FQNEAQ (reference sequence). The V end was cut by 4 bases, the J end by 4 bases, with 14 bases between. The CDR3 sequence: CASSSAVGSYEQYF. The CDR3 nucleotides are TGTGCCAGCAGCTCCGCCGTAGGGAGTTACGAGCAGTACTTC.

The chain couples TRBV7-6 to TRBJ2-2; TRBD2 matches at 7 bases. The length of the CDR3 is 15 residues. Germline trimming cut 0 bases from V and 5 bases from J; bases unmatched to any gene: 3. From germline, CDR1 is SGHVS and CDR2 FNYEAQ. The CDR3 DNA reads TGTGCCAGCAGCTTAGCGGGGGGGAGAACCGGGGAGCTGTTTTTT. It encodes CASSLAGGRTGELFF.

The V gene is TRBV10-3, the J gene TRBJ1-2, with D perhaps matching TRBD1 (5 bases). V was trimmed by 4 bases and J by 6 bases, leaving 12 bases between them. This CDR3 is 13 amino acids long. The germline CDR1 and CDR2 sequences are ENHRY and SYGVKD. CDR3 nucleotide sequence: TGTGCCATCAGTGCCGGGGGAGAAGATGGCTACACCTTC. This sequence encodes CAISAGGEDGYTF.

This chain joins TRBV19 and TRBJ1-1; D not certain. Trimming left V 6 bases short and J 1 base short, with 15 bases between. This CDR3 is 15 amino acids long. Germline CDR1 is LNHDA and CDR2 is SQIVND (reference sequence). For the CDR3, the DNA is TGTGCCAGTAGCAACCCCCGGCGGGAGAACACTGAAGCTTTCTTT. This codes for CASSNPRRENTEAFF.

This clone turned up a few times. CDR3 amino acids: CASSYGGGVGEKLFF. CDR3 DNA sequence: TGTGCCAGCAGTTACGGAGGGGGGGTCGGTGAAAAACTGTTTTTT. The rearrangement joins TRBV6-5 to TRBJ1-4, with a weak D call TRBD1 (6 bases). Trimming pared 2 bases from V and 7 bases from J, leaving 14 bases between. The germline V gene encodes CDR1 MNHEY and CDR2 SVGAGI. The CDR3 has 15 amino acids.

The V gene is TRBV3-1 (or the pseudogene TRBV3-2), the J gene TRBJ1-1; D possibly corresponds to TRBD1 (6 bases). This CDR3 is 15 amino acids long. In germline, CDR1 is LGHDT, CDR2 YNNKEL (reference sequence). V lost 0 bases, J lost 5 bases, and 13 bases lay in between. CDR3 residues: CASSQERGAGTEAFF. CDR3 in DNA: TGTGCCAGCAGCCAAGAACGGGGGGCGGGTACTGAAGCTTTCTTT.

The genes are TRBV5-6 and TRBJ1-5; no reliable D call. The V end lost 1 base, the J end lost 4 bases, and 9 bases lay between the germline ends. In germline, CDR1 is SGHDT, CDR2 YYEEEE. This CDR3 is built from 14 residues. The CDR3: CASSLMPGNQPQHF. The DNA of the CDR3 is TGTGCCAGCAGCTTGATGCCGGGAAATCAGCCCCAGCATTTT.

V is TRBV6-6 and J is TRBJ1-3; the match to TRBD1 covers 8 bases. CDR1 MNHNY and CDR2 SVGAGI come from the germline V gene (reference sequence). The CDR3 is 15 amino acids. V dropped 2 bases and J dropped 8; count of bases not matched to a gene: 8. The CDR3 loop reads CASSYNGQGGYTIYF. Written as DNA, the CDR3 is TGTGCCAGCAGTTACAACGGACAGGGAGGGTACACCATATATTTT.